Sequencing of this T cell receptor beta chain was carried out in a study of shared clonotypes between healthy human individuals. Across the study: CD8 memory received one plate per donor, CD8 naive two, CD4 memory three and CD4 naive three. Study-wide results and limits: Larger richness was generally estimated for naive than memory subsets. The sole specimen, blood, was sampled, and tissue repertoires likely differ.

Clones were sequenced by immunoSEQ multiplex PCR, and TCRdb holds only the in-frame ones, with some missing. The table has 1,100,000 or so clones, approximately 78% seen once. Germline assignment: CDR1 SGHTA and CDR2 FQGNSA. Deletions cut 1 base from V and 4 bases from J, with 17 bases between. This CDR3 is 16 amino acids long. This clone was seen ten or more times. The target antigen is unknown. This TCR was recovered from a man younger than 35 in good health. Some clones in this sample may be carry-over from other donors' samples. The chain is built from TRBV7-2 and TRBJ2-7, with a tentative D call TRBD2 (7 bases). Sequenced material: memory CD4+ T cells from PBMCs. Subset: CD45RA-negative fraction. This chain's CDR3 is CASSLGPTGGLYEQYF. In nucleotides, the CDR3 is TGTGCCAGCAGCTTAGGGCCCACGGGGGGCCTTTACGAGCAGTACTTC.